This TCR beta chain was observed in a study of chronic HIV infection and antiretroviral therapy (dated by TCRdb to the mid-2010s). Library preparation employed 5' RACE. The sequencer listed for this sample is Illumina MiSeq. In-frame beta chains were kept once TCRdb had trimmed the public reads at Q25 with fastp and called clones with MiXCR. Records with the same CDR3 protein are collapsed into one entry carrying the most frequent genes and DNA. Recorded for this sample are approximately 30,000 distinct CDR3 sequences; about 9.6% of them occurred a single time. The ten largest account for under 3% of the sample. At the junction V is shortened by 4 bases and J by 3 bases, with 15 bases in between. From the cysteine through the phenylalanine, the CDR3 covers 15 amino acids. The read is trimmed to its CDR3 DNA, 45 bases read in frame from base 1. Per the germline V gene, ENHRY is the CDR1 and SYGVKD is the CDR2.

Regarding this clonotype: Its antigen remains undetermined. The record has no base qualities; no much larger clone is one base away.

Sequencing was carried out using peripheral blood. The V gene is TRBV10-3 and the J gene is TRBJ1-1; the D region possibly corresponds to TRBD1 (6 bases align). This clonotype was sampled from an adult who had HIV and had not received antiretroviral therapy, or was an uninfected healthy control (not recorded which). The CDR3: CAISAGGRMDTEAFF. The sequenced DNA: TGTGCCATCAGTGCTGGGGGCCGGATGGACACTGAAGCTTTCTTT.